The text below deals with one T cell receptor (beta chain). Clones were read by immunoSEQ multiplex PCR, and TCRdb kept only the in-frame ones, dropping some. The sample contains 2.3 million or so clones, 85% to 95% of which appear only once. This entry belongs to a study of shared clonotypes between healthy human individuals. V lost 3 bases and J lost 1, with 10 bases in between. Germline CDR1 reads KGHSH; CDR2 reads LQKENI. The CDR3 length is 14 residues. The V gene is TRBV18, the J gene TRBJ2-7; D ambiguous. Sequenced sample: naive CD4+ T cells from PBMCs. Stated subset: CD45RA+ positively selected. The source is a man aged 18-30 years in good health. Some clones in this sample may be carry-over from other donors' samples. In DNA form, the CDR3 reads TGTGCCAGCTCACCGGTGGCAGTTTCCTACGAGCAGTACTTC. Translation gives CASSPVAVSYEQYF. The full variable domain, with the rest looked up from reference TRBV18 and TRBJ2-7, is NAGVMQNPRHLVRRRGQEARLRCSPMKGHSHVYWYRQLPEEGLKFMVYLQKENIIDESGMPKERFSAEFPKEGPSILRIQQVVRGDSAAYFCASSPVAVSYEQYFGPGTRLTVT.